This note documents a single T cell receptor beta chain sequence. MiXCR was run by TCRdb on the PCR reads, yielding one entry per CDR3 protein. The table includes some 680,000 distinct CDR3 sequences, around 25% detected once. The source of the sample is a study of molecular identifiers for immune sequencing clone quantification. Germline CDR1 reads MDHEN; CDR2 reads SYDVKM. Trimming cost V 8 bases and J 11 bases, with 13 bases left between them. The CDR3 is made up of 11 amino acids. The sequenced sample consisted of naive CD8+ T cells from blood, with Jurkat cell RNA spiked in. Regarding subset: FACS-sorted CD8+CD4-CCR7+CD45RA+ naive T cells. This receptor was identified in a human donor in good health. Some libraries in this study had Jurkat cell RNA spiked in. The chain has TRBV28 and TRBJ2-1; D ambiguous. In DNA form, the CDR3 reads TGTGCCAGCGGATACAAGAATCAGCAGTTCTTC. It translates to CASGYKNQQFF.